This TCR beta chain was obtained from a study of tumor and adjacent non-tumor tissue in lung cancer (dated by TCRdb to 2017 to 2018). With regard to the full study: Of the cohort, eleven to twelve patients had adenocarcinoma, 2 had squamous cell carcinoma and 1 had small cell lung cancer. TCRbeta CDR3 sequencing was performed on 25 to 35 paired specimens, with one tumor sample and one normal lung sample collected per patient. The study compared bulk TCRbeta repertoires from lung tumor tissue and matched distant non-tumor lung tissue of about 16 lung cancer patients. The roughly 15 patients were aged about 31 to 80 years, included roughly ten men and 5 women, and had TNM stage I to III disease. In total, sequencing yielded 125,075,908 productive TCRbeta reads, which works out to an average of approximately 4 million reads per sample.

Receptor amplification or capture employed multiplex PCR. The reads were generated on an Illumina HiSeq 2500. TCRbeta libraries were constructed through three rounds of nested PCR with primers (Table S4) according to protocols modified from ARM-PCR. PCR products of 200-500 bp were gel-excised and purified with the QIAquick gel extraction kit before sequencing. The authors' pipeline ran thus. Reads were cleaned with Trimmomatic, merged with FLASH into complete CDR3 sequences, and assigned to V(D)J germline segments with MiTCR. Clonal diversity was computed as the inverse Simpson's index with VDJtools. In-frame sequences lacking a premature stop codon were counted as productive reads. The public reads were run again by TCRdb, first through fastp at Q25 and then through MiXCR, and only productive beta chains were kept. Rows are combined by CDR3 protein, so each entry shows the most common genes and DNA. TCRdb assigned the V and J calls; the authors' analysis was not used. The sample data list over 60,000 distinct CDR3 sequences, and less than 80% of these were observed just once. About 28% of the sample is in the top ten clones.

What the authors observed across the whole study: Because peripheral blood was not sequenced, the blood TCRbeta repertoires of the lung cancer patients in the study went unexamined. Tumor tissue showed significantly greater TCR diversity (inverse Simpson) than normal lung tissue (roughly 390 vs 170, P = 0.0075, Mann-Whitney U test). Significantly higher TCR diversity was found in younger patients, and higher tumor TCR diversity was associated with shorter overall and disease-free survival. In normal lung, the top 100 clones accounted for a significantly larger cumulative share of the repertoire than in tumor tissue. The methods do not name the sequencing platform or mention unique molecular identifiers. Only around 14 patients were in the cohort, and the authors stated that larger samples and more detailed clinical data are needed.

In regard to this clonotype: Its antigen target is currently unknown. No much larger clone exists at a distance of one base, and base qualities are not known.

RNA was isolated from bulk unsorted tissue, and RNA quality was assessed with a NanoDrop ND-1000 and an Agilent 2100. Donors were newly diagnosed lung cancer patients admitted for thoracic surgery in China between August and November 2014, without prior chemotherapy. Anyone who had undergone radiotherapy or chemotherapy before, or who had another cancer at the same time, was left out of the study. Surgical tissue pieces of about 1-2.2 cm3 were preserved in RNAlater solution and stored at -80 °C until use. Specimen: lung tumor tissue. The TCR comes from a man aged 55 to 70 with non-small cell lung cancer.

The CDR3 protein sequence reads: CSARLLVAEKLFF. The DNA sequence follows: TGCAGTGCTAGATTGCTGGTCGCTGAAAAACTGTTTTTT. The rearranged segments are TRBV20-1 and TRBJ1-4, with the D gene not confidently named. In the germline V gene (reference sequence), CDR1 corresponds to DFQATT and CDR2 to SNEGSKA. From its cysteine to its phenylalanine, the CDR3 spans 13 amino acids. The CDR3 DNA has 39 bases and is translated from base 1. V sheds 2 bases and J sheds 7 bases, leaving 11 bases between their ends.